This T cell receptor beta chain was captured in a study of T cell repertoires in cytomegalovirus infection. Across the study: An indication of both CMV infection and matching HLA type came from public TCR beta signatures.

Germline V gene lookup returns CDR1 MNHEY and CDR2 SVGAGI. The CDR3 is made up of 16 amino acids. V dropped 4 bases and J dropped 1 base, with 15 bases sitting between them. TCRdb re-derived calls from the reads in MiXCR, one entry per CDR3 protein. The sample contains around 800,000 distinct CDR3 sequences, over 25% of which appear only once. Overall study results and limits: The response measured ex vivo was dominated by TCR beta clonotypes (HLA-C-restricted and CMV-specific).

As to this clonotype: Its target is not known.

The V and J genes are TRBV6-5 and TRBJ2-3; tentatively, D is TRBD1 (5 bases). The source was cultured CD8+ T cells from PBMCs, collected from culture after CMV antigen stimulation. The receptor's source is a human donor in good health (CMV status not recorded). Some clones in this sample may be carry-over from other donors' samples. CDR3 loop: CASSFTVPQGTDTQYF. The CDR3 nucleotides are TGTGCCAGCAGTTTTACCGTCCCACAGGGCACAGATACGCAGTATTTT.